This TCR beta chain was sequenced during a study of shared clonotypes between healthy human individuals. Every unsorted PBMC PCR replicate was loaded with about 300 ng DNA, some 31,000 T cell genomes. Authors' analysis steps: For the immunoSEQ data, sequences were junction-only without quality scores, so filtering differed. Assay used: immunoSEQ multiplex PCR; TCRdb lists only in-frame clones, some missing. V, J and clone size are taken as reported in that table, and D and trimming were inferred from the DNA itself. The sample holds about 490,000 clones, roughly 80% seen once. Caucasian adults residing in Nashville, Tennessee made up all the donors. Without sorting, samples used some 93 million PBMCs for genomic DNA. The CDR3 is 14 amino acids. The ends were cut back, 6 bases at V and 0 bases at J, with 11 bases in the middle. Germline values: CDR1 MNHNS, CDR2 SASEGT.

This TCR derives from a woman in her forties in good health. Some clones in this sample may be carry-over from other donors' samples. Material: PBMCs. V and J are TRBV6-1 and TRBJ1-1, with a weak D call TRBD1 (5 bases). The CDR3 protein is CASRGDVVNTEAFF. In nucleotides, the CDR3 is TGTGCCAGCAGGGGGGACGTTGTGAACACTGAAGCTTTCTTT.